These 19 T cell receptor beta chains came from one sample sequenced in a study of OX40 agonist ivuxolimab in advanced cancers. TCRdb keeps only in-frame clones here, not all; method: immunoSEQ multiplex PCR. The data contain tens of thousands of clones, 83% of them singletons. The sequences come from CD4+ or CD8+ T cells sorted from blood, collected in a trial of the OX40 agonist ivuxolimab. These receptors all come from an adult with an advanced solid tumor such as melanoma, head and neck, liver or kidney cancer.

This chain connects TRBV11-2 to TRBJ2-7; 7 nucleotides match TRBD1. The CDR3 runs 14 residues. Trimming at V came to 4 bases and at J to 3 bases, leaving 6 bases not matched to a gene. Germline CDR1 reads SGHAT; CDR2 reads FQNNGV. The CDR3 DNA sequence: TGTGCCAGCAGCTCAACCGGGACAGTCTACGAGCAGTACTTC. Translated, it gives CASSSTGTVYEQYF.

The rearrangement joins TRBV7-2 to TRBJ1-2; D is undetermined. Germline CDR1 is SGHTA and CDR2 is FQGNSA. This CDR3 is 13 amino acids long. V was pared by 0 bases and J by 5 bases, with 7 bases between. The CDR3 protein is CASSLAADYGYTF. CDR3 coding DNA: TGTGCCAGCAGCTTAGCGGCCGATTATGGCTACACCTTC.

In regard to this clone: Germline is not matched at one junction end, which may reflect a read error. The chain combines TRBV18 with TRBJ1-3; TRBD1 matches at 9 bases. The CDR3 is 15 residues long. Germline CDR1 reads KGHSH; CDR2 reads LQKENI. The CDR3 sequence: CASSPRDRAGDTIYF. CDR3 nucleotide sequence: TGTGCCAGCTCACCCCGGGACAGGGCTGGAGACACCATATATTTT.

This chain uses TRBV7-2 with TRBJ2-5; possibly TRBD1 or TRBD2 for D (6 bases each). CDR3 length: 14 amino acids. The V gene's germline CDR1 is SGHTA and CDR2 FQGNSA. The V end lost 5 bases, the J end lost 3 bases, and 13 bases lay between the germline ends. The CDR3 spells CASSLRRGEETQYF. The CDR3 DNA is TGTGCCAGCAGCCTTAGGAGGGGGGAAGAGACCCAGTACTTC.

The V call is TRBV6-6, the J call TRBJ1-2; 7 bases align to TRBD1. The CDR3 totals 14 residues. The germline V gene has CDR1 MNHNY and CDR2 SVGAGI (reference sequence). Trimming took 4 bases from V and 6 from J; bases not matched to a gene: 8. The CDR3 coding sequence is TGTGCCAGCAGTTCACAGGGGCCGCGGCATGGCTACACCTTC. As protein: CASSSQGPRHGYTF.

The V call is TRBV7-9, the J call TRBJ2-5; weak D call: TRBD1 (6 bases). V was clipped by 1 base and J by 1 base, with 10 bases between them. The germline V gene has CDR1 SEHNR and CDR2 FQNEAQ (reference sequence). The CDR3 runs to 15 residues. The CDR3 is CASSLGGTPQETQYF. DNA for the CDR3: TGTGCCAGCAGCTTAGGTGGGACACCCCAAGAGACCCAGTACTTC.

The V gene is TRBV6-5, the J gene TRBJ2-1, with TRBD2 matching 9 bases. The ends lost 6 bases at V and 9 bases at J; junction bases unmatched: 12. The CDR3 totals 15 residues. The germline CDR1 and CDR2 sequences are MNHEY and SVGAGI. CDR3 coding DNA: TGTGCCAGCAGCCAAGGAACTAGCGGGCGGGCTGAGCAGTTCTTC. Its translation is CASSQGTSGRAEQFF.

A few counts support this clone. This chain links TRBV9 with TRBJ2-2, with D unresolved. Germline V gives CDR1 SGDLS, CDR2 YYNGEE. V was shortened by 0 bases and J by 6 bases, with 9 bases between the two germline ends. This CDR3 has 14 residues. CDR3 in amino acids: CASSVAIPSGELFF. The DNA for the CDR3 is TGTGCCAGCAGCGTAGCTATCCCCTCCGGGGAGCTGTTTTTT.

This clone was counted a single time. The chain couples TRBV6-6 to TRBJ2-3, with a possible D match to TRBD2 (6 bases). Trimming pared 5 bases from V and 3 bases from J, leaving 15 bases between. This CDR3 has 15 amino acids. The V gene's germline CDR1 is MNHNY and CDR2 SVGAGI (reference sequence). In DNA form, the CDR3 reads TGTGCCAGCAGTGCCATTGGGGGGTTGACAGATACGCAGTATTTT. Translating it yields CASSAIGGLTDTQYF.

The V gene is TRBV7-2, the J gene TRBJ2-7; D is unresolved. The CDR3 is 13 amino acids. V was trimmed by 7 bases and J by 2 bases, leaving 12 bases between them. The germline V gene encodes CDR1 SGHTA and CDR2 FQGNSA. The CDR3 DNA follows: TGTGCCAGCACCCGTTGGGGTGCCTACGAGCAGTACTTC. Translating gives CASTRWGAYEQYF.

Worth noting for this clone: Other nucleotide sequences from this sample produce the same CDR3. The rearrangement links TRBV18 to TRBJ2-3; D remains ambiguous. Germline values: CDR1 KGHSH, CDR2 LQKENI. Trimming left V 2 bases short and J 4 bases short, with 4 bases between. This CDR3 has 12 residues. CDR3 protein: CASSPSADTQYF. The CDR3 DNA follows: TGTGCCAGCTCACCAAGTGCAGATACGCAGTATTTT.

CDR3 DNA: TGTGCCAGCAGCCCAGGGACAGGCCTCTCCTACGAGCAGTACTTC. Amino acid sequence: CASSPGTGLSYEQYF. The chain joins TRBV7-8 to TRBJ2-7, with TRBD1 matching 8 bases. This CDR3 region has 15 residues. Losses at the gene ends were 5 bases for V and 0 bases for J; bases not matched to a gene: 6. CDR1 and CDR2 from the germline V gene are SGHVS and FQNEAQ.

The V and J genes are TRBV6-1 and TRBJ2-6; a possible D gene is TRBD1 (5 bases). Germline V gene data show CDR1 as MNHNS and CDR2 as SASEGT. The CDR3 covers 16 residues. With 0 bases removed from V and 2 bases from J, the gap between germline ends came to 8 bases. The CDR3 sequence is CASSEAYRPGANVLTF. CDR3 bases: TGTGCCAGCAGTGAAGCCTACAGGCCTGGGGCCAACGTCCTGACTTTC.

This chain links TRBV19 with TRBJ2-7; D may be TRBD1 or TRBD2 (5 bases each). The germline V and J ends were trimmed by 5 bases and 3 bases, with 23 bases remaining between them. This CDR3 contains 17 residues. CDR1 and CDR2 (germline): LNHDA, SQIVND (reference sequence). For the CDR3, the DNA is TGTGCCAGTAGTCCCCTTGTTCGGGACGGCTCCCTCTACGAGCAGTACTTC. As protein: CASSPLVRDGSLYEQYF.

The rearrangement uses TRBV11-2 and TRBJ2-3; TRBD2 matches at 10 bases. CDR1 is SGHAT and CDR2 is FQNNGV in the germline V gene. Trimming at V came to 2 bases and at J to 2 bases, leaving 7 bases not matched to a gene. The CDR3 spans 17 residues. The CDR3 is CASSLLPAGGNTDTQYF. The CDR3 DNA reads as TGTGCCAGCAGCTTACTGCCAGCGGGGGGGAACACAGATACGCAGTATTTT.

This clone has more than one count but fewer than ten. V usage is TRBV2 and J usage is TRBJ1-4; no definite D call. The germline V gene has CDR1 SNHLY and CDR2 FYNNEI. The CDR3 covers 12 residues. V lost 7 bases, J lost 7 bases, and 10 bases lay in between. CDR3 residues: CASTGLGEKLFF. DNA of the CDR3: TGTGCCAGCACTGGGCTTGGTGAAAAACTGTTTTTT.

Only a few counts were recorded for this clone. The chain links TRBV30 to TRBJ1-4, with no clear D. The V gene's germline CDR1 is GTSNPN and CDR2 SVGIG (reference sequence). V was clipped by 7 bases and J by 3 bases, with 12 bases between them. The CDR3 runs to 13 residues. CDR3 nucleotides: TGTGCCTTGGCCGAGCAGGCTAATGAAAAACTGTTTTTT. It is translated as CALAEQANEKLFF.

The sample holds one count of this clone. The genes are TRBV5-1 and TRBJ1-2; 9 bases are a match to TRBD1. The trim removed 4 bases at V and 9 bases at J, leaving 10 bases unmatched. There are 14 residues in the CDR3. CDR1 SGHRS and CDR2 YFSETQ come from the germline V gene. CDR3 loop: CASSEGQGLARYTF. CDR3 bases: TGCGCCAGCAGCGAGGGACAGGGACTCGCTCGCTACACCTTC.

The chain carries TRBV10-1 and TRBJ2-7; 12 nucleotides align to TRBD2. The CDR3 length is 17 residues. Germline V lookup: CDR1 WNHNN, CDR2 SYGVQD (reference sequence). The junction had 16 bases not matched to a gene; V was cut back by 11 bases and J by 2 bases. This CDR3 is CAPGASGGAFPPYEQYF. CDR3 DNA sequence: TGCGCCCCAGGGGCTAGCGGGGGGGCTTTCCCTCCCTACGAGCAGTACTTC.